One sample yielded the 21 T cell receptor beta chains listed below, sequenced in a study of T cell changes during pregnancy in multiple sclerosis. Profiled with immunoSEQ multiplex PCR; TCRdb holds only in-frame clones, not every one. The table shows about 24,000 clones, with around 87% occurring only once. Sequencing was performed on CD4+ T cells from peripheral blood mononuclear cells, taken in the second trimester of pregnancy. These TCRs come from a female donor in good health, enrolled as a control in a pregnancy study.

The rearrangement links TRBV29-1 to TRBJ2-2; a possible D gene is TRBD1 (5 bases). This CDR3 has 13 amino acids. Germline assignment: CDR1 SQVTM and CDR2 ANQGSEA. The V gene lost 5 bases and the J gene lost 7 bases, with 14 bases spanning the gap. In DNA, the CDR3 is TGCAGCGTTAGGCAGGGAAGTGTCGGGGAGCTGTTTTTT. Amino acid sequence: CSVRQGSVGELFF.

V usage is TRBV7-2 and J usage is TRBJ2-3; 9 bases align to TRBD1. Germline assignment: CDR1 SGHTA and CDR2 FQGNSA. The CDR3 totals 14 residues. V lost 10 bases, J lost 12 bases, and 17 bases stayed unmatched. The CDR3 loop reads CATEDPGQGNGQYF. The CDR3, as DNA: TGTGCCACCGAAGATCCGGGACAGGGAAATGGTCAGTATTTT.

The chain couples TRBV5-1 to TRBJ2-3; TRBD2 agrees at 8 bases. Germline CDR1 and CDR2: SGHRS and YFSETQ. V shed 6 bases, J shed 0 bases, and the junction held 12 bases outside the gene matches. The length of the CDR3 is 17 residues. This CDR3 is CASTSLVAGTSTDTQYF. CDR3 bases: TGCGCCAGCACCTCCTTAGTAGCGGGGACTAGCACAGATACGCAGTATTTT.

The chain employs TRBV2 and TRBJ1-4, with D unclear. Trimming stripped 9 bases from V and 0 bases from J, with 5 bases between. The CDR3 consists of 12 residues. Per germline, CDR1 SNHLY and CDR2 FYNNEI. The CDR3, as DNA: TGTGCCAGTTCCTCAACTAATGAAAAACTGTTTTTT. This codes for CASSSTNEKLFF.

The chain uses TRBV7-2 and TRBJ2-5, with a possible D match to TRBD2 (5 bases). Trimming stripped 1 base from V and 5 bases from J, with 11 bases between. Germline loops: CDR1 SGHTA, CDR2 FQGNSA. CDR3 length: 14 residues. The CDR3 DNA reads TGTGCCAGCAGCTTAGACAGAGGGTCCGAGACCCAGTACTTC. Translating it yields CASSLDRGSETQYF.

The rearrangement uses TRBV5-1 and TRBJ2-2; the D is unclear. The V and J ends lost 4 bases and 1 base respectively, with 8 bases between them. Looked up from germline, CDR1 is SGHRS and CDR2 is YFSETQ. The CDR3 spans 14 residues. The DNA of the CDR3 is TGCGCCAGCAGCCGGTCGAGGAACACCGGGGAGCTGTTTTTT. Amino acid sequence: CASSRSRNTGELFF.

The V gene is TRBV9, the J gene TRBJ1-1, with a possible D match to TRBD1 (6 bases). With 4 bases removed from V and 0 bases from J, the gap between germline ends came to 16 bases. The germline gives CDR1 SGDLS, CDR2 YYNGEE. This CDR3 region has 16 residues. CDR3 loop: CASSLRGTNLNTEAFF. The DNA of the CDR3 is TGTGCCAGCAGCCTCCGTGGGACAAACCTGAACACTGAAGCTTTCTTT.

The chain is built from TRBV21-1 and TRBJ2-7; the D call in the table, TRBD1, was not verified against the DNA. TRBV21-1 is recorded as a pseudogene. This CDR3 is 15 amino acids long. CDR3 region: CASSKEGGRGNEQYF. In DNA, the CDR3 is TGTGCCAGCAGCAAAGAGGGGGGCAGGGGGAACGAGCAGTACTTC.

This clone was detected only once. The V and J genes are TRBV15 and TRBJ2-1, with 7 bases identical to TRBD1. With V trimmed by 5 bases and J by 0 bases, 7 bases remained unmatched. CDR1 and CDR2 from the germline V gene are LNHNV and YYDKDF (reference sequence). This CDR3 is 16 amino acids long. The CDR3 sequence: CATSGATGDSYNEQFF. The CDR3 DNA follows: TGTGCCACCAGCGGCGCCACAGGGGACTCCTACAATGAGCAGTTCTTC.

There are a few counts of this clone. The chain carries TRBV5-1 and TRBJ1-6; D is unclear. V lost 2 bases, J lost 5 bases, and 8 bases lay in between. The CDR3 is 14 amino acids. Per the germline V gene, CDR1 is SGHRS and CDR2 is YFSETQ. This CDR3 reads CASSLGLDNSPLHF. The CDR3 DNA is TGCGCCAGCAGCTTAGGACTGGATAATTCACCCCTCCACTTT.

J is TRBJ1-5 and V is TRBV19; the match to TRBD1 covers 7 bases. The V and J ends lost 4 bases and 0 bases, in that order; junction bases with no gene match: 6. Looked up from germline, CDR1 is LNHDA and CDR2 is SQIVND (reference sequence). The length of the CDR3 is 16 residues. The CDR3 spells CASSKLRGRSNQPQHF. The DNA for the CDR3 is TGTGCCAGTAGTAAGCTAAGGGGGCGTAGCAATCAGCCCCAGCATTTT.

This clone was observed once. The chain joins TRBV30 to TRBJ2-3; 14 nucleotides align to TRBD2. Germline V gene lookup returns CDR1 GTSNPN and CDR2 SVGIG (reference sequence). V was pared by 1 base and J by 4 bases, with 13 bases of the junction left unmatched. The CDR3 is made up of 19 amino acids. CDR3 in amino acids: CAWSGPSERLAGGADTQYF. DNA of the CDR3: TGTGCCTGGAGTGGCCCCAGTGAGCGACTAGCGGGAGGGGCAGATACGCAGTATTTT.

The chain combines TRBV5-5 with TRBJ1-5; the match to TRBD1 covers 7 bases. Germline loops: CDR1 SGHKS, CDR2 YYEKEE (reference sequence). This CDR3 is built from 14 residues. Trimming at V came to 4 bases and at J to 5 bases, leaving 6 bases not matched to a gene. This CDR3 reads CASSLDRPDQPQHF. The CDR3 DNA reads as TGTGCCAGCAGCCTGGACAGGCCGGATCAGCCCCAGCATTTT.

In this sample, this clone turned up once. The V call is TRBV4-2, the J call TRBJ2-1; 9 bases agree with TRBD2. V was clipped by 6 bases and J by 4 bases; unmatched bases: 7. Germline CDR1 LGHNA, CDR2 YNFKEQ. The CDR3 has 15 amino acids. CDR3 in DNA: TGTGCCAGCAGGGGCGGGGGGGCTGTTTACAATGAGCAGTTCTTC. Translating gives CASRGGGAVYNEQFF.

The CDR3 sequence is CASSDSNGKLGTEAFF. CDR3 coding DNA: TGTGCCAGCAGTGACAGTAACGGAAAATTGGGCACTGAAGCTTTCTTT. The chain couples TRBV27 to TRBJ1-1; D is perhaps TRBD1 (5 bases). The CDR3 has 16 amino acids. Germline CDR1 MNHEY, CDR2 SMNVEV (reference sequence). The germline V and J ends were trimmed by 5 bases and 4 bases, with 20 bases remaining between them.

The gene calls are TRBV18 and TRBJ2-7, with D perhaps matching TRBD1 (5 bases). The V end lost 3 bases, the J end lost 0 bases, and 12 bases lay between the germline ends. The length of the CDR3 is 15 residues. Germline-derived CDR1 and CDR2 are KGHSH and LQKENI. The DNA of the CDR3 is TGTGCCAGCTCACCGTTACAGGAACCCTCCTACGAGCAGTACTTC. Its protein is CASSPLQEPSYEQYF.

Only a few counts were recorded for this clone. DNA for the CDR3: TGTGCCTGGAGTCTTATTCTCCCTCTAGCGGGTTACGGGACCACAGATACGCAGTATTTT. As protein: CAWSLILPLAGYGTTDTQYF. The rearrangement joins TRBV30 to TRBJ2-3, with 8 bases identical to TRBD2. Germline V gene data show CDR1 as GTSNPN and CDR2 as SVGIG (reference sequence). The trim removed 2 bases at V and 2 bases at J, leaving 21 bases unmatched. The CDR3 covers 20 residues.

In this sample, this clone turned up a few times. The chain couples TRBV30 to TRBJ2-7; D is ambiguous. CDR1 is GTSNPN and CDR2 is SVGIG in the germline V gene (reference sequence). V was shortened by 4 bases and J by 2 bases, with 9 bases between the two germline ends. The CDR3 runs to 12 residues. DNA of the CDR3: TGTGCCTGGAAGACGGGTACCTACGAGCAGTACTTC. Translated, it gives CAWKTGTYEQYF.

The table lists this clone with a count of one. V is TRBV6-6 and J is TRBJ1-5, with D unresolved. The length of the CDR3 is 12 residues. From germline, CDR1 is MNHNY and CDR2 SVGAGI (reference sequence). Trimming left V 11 bases short and J 5 bases short, with 13 bases between. CDR3 nucleotides: TGTGCCGGTGGTGGCTTGGATCAGCCCCAGCATTTT. This encodes CAGGGLDQPQHF.

V is TRBV7-2 and J is TRBJ1-2; a weak D match, TRBD1 (5 bases). The length of the CDR3 is 17 residues. Germline assignment: CDR1 SGHTA and CDR2 FQGNSA. The V end lost 1 base, the J end lost 5 bases, and 20 bases lay between the germline ends. Written as DNA, the CDR3 is TGTGCCAGCAGCTTAGGTGGACACCCCCGTCCATGGTATGGCTACACCTTC. This gives the protein CASSLGGHPRPWYGYTF.

This chain joins TRBV12-5 and TRBJ1-6, with 9 bases lining up with TRBD1. The CDR3 has 14 amino acids. Germline V gene sequence: CDR1 LGHNT, CDR2 FRNRAP. The J segment lost 10 bases and the V segment lost 5 bases, leaving 6 bases of the junction unmatched. The CDR3 coding sequence is TGTGCTAGTGGTCTCGGGACAGGGATATCACCCCTCCACTTT. This gives the protein CASGLGTGISPLHF.